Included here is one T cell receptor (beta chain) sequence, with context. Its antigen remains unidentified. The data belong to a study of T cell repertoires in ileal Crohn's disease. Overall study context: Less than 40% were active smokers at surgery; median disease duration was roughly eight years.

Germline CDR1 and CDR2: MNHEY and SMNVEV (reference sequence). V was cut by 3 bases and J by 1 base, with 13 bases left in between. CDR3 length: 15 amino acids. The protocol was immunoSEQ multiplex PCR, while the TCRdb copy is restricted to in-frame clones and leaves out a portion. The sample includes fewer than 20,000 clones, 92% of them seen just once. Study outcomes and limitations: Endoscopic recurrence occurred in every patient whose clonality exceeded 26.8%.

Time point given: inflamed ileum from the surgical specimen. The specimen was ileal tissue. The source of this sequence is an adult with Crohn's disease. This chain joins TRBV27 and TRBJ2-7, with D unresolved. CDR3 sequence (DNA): TGTGCCAGCAGTTTGGCCCCAGGCAAGTCCTACGAGCAGTACTTC. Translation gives CASSLAPGKSYEQYF.